Listed here are 15 T cell receptor beta chains from one sample, sequenced in a study of T cell responses to AZD1222 COVID-19 vaccine listed by TCRdb under 2021. Library creation used the immunoSEQ multiplex PCR assay. This is the immuneACCESS table as TCRdb keeps it, with only in-frame sequences that have V and J called. A part of the clones is gone; compared with another copy, unresolved V genes explain less than half, and the rest is unexplained. The sample table lists fewer than 150,000 clones, 75% to 90% of them with a count of one. The ten top clones hold over 4% of the sample. The meaning of the sample's time point label: baseline before first vaccination. The starting material was peripheral blood, obtained on day 0 of AZD1222 vaccination. The receptors were sampled from an adult in good health.

The genes are TRBV30 and TRBJ1-1; no firm D call. V was pared by 4 bases and J by 10 bases, with 13 bases between. The CDR3 consists of 11 residues. The germline gives CDR1 GTSNPN, CDR2 SVGIG (reference sequence). CDR3: CAWKERGRAFF. The CDR3 coding sequence is TGTGCCTGGAAGGAACGGGGAAGAGCTTTCTTT.

This chain uses TRBV19 with TRBJ2-1; D ambiguous. The CDR3 totals 15 residues. Germline CDR1 and CDR2: LNHDA and SQIVND (reference sequence). V was shortened by 3 bases and J by 3 bases, with 12 bases between the two germline ends. The CDR3 loop is CASSMRTTGYNEQFF. The CDR3 coding sequence is TGTGCCAGTAGTATGAGGACGACGGGCTACAATGAGCAGTTCTTC.

The rearrangement joins TRBV5-4 to TRBJ2-7, with 7 bases aligning to TRBD2. Germline V lookup: CDR1 SGHNT, CDR2 YYREEE (reference sequence). CDR3 length: 18 residues. The trim removed 4 bases at V and 5 bases at J, leaving 21 bases unmatched. CDR3 coding DNA: TGTGCCAGCAGCACCTCGGCTGGGAACCTAGCGGCTGGGGACGAGCAGTACTTC. It codes for CASSTSAGNLAAGDEQYF. Together with reference TRBV5-4 and TRBJ2-7, the CDR3 gives the full variable domain: ETGVTQSPTHLIKTRGQQVTLRCSSQSGHNTVSWYQQALGQGPQFIFQYYREEENGRGNFPPRFSGLQFPNYSSELNVNALELDDSALYLCASSTSAGNLAAGDEQYFGPGTRLTVT.

The chain employs TRBV27 and TRBJ1-1; possible D gene TRBD1, 5 bases. V lost 6 bases, J lost 3 bases, and 14 bases lay in between. Germline CDR1 reads MNHEY; CDR2 reads SMNVEV (reference sequence). CDR3 length: 14 residues. CDR3 protein: CASRPPGRDTEAFF. DNA of the CDR3: TGTGCCAGCAGGCCCCCGGGCAGGGACACTGAAGCTTTCTTT.

This chain joins TRBV30 and TRBJ2-3, with no clear D. Germline V gene lookup returns CDR1 GTSNPN and CDR2 SVGIG (reference sequence). CDR3 size: 16 residues. The V and J ends lost 2 bases and 2 bases respectively, with 17 bases between them. CDR3 nucleotide sequence: TGTGCCTGGAGTACACCGGGCCCGAAGGCCACAGATACGCAGTATTTT. The encoded protein is CAWSTPGPKATDTQYF.

The chain combines TRBV24-1 with TRBJ1-1, with D perhaps matching TRBD1 (6 bases). Germline values: CDR1 KGHDR, CDR2 SFDVKD. With 8 bases removed from V and 3 bases from J, the gap between germline ends came to 9 bases. The length of the CDR3 is 12 residues. The CDR3 nucleotides read TGTGCCACCACCAGGGGTGACACTGAAGCTTTCTTT. It specifies CATTRGDTEAFF.

This clone was picked up a small number of times. This chain links TRBV10-3 with TRBJ1-6, with D perhaps TRBD1 (5 bases). Looked up from germline, CDR1 is ENHRY and CDR2 is SYGVKD. This CDR3 spans 13 amino acids. The CDR3 DNA follows: TGTGCGATCGGGGCTACGAGTGATTCACCCCTCCACTTT. It encodes CAIGATSDSPLHF.

The chain recombines TRBV6-5 with TRBJ2-3, with D perhaps matching TRBD1 (7 bases). V was clipped by 5 bases and J by 0 bases, with 12 bases between them. Germline V gene sequence: CDR1 MNHEY, CDR2 SVGAGI. The CDR3 is made up of 15 amino acids. CDR3 DNA sequence: TGTGCCAGCAGTCAGACAGGGACTAGCACAGATACGCAGTATTTT. Translation: CASSQTGTSTDTQYF.

The J gene is TRBJ1-1, the V gene TRBV6-5; 12 nucleotides line up with TRBD1. The germline CDR1 and CDR2 sequences are MNHEY and SVGAGI. This CDR3 spans 15 amino acids. The ends lost 6 bases at V and 4 bases at J; junction bases unmatched: 6. The DNA of the CDR3 is TGTGCCAGCAGCTATGGGACAGGGGGCGGCACTGAAGCTTTCTTT. This gives the protein CASSYGTGGGTEAFF.

The chain links TRBV28 to TRBJ1-6; 10 nucleotides line up with TRBD1. The CDR3 is 15 amino acids. V dropped 5 bases and J dropped 10; count of bases not matched to a gene: 8. The germline gives CDR1 MDHEN, CDR2 SYDVKM. The CDR3 region has the DNA TGTGCCAGCAGTCCCCGGGACAGGGGTGAGTCACCCCTCCACTTT. It yields the protein CASSPRDRGESPLHF.

The CDR3 protein is CASSFPTLGLGNYGYTF. For the CDR3, the DNA is TGTGCCAGCAGTTTTCCTACCCTGGGACTGGGAAACTATGGCTACACCTTC. The J gene is TRBJ1-2, the V gene TRBV28; D possibly corresponds to TRBD1 (5 bases). CDR1 is MDHEN, CDR2 SYDVKM, per germline. V shed 3 bases and J shed 2 bases, with 19 bases lying between them. CDR3 length: 17 residues.

The chain uses TRBV18 and TRBJ2-3; D remains unclear. The CDR3 has 13 amino acids. The germline V and J ends were trimmed by 3 bases and 3 bases, with 7 bases remaining between them. Germline V gene lookup returns CDR1 KGHSH and CDR2 LQKENI. CDR3 in DNA: TGTGCCAGCTCACCTCGAGGTACAGATACGCAGTATTTT. This sequence encodes CASSPRGTDTQYF.

The chain is built from TRBV28 and TRBJ1-3; no firm D call. CDR1 is MDHEN, CDR2 SYDVKM, per germline. Trimming took 3 bases from V and 3 from J, leaving 9 bases between them. This CDR3 is built from 14 residues. DNA for the CDR3: TGTGCCAGCAGTTTCGAGGGCAGTGGAAACACCATATATTTT. Translation: CASSFEGSGNTIYF.

The chain carries TRBV6-5 and TRBJ2-5; 7 bases map to TRBD2. This CDR3 is 13 amino acids long. Unmatched junction bases numbered 5, after V lost 5 bases and J lost 5 bases. CDR1 and CDR2 from the germline V gene are MNHEY and SVGAGI. The CDR3 DNA reads TGTGCCAGCAGTACGAGCGGGGCGGAGACCCAGTACTTC. Translated, it gives CASSTSGAETQYF.

The V and J genes are TRBV28 and TRBJ2-7, with D hard to call. V lost 7 bases and J lost 2, with 9 bases in between. Germline lookup yields CDR1 MDHEN and CDR2 SYDVKM. This CDR3 has 12 amino acids. The CDR3 nucleotides read TGTGCCAGCACCCCTGGTACCTACGAGCAGTACTTC. As protein: CASTPGTYEQYF.